These 30 T cell receptor beta chains share one sample of origin, sequenced in a study of blood T cell repertoires in COVID-19. Sequenced by immunoSEQ multiplex PCR; TCRdb stores in-frame clones only, minus some. This table has about 49,000 clones, 65% to 90% appearing once. Input material: peripheral blood. These TCRs come from a woman aged 55-70 years with acute or convalescent COVID-19.

This chain uses TRBV6-5 with TRBJ1-6; no firm D call. The CDR3 spans 14 residues. The V end was cut by 2 bases, the J end by 6 bases, with 8 bases between. In germline, CDR1 is MNHEY, CDR2 SVGAGI. CDR3 region: CASSYVDTNSPLHF. In DNA form, the CDR3 reads TGTGCCAGCAGTTACGTCGACACTAATTCACCCCTCCACTTT.

The chain employs TRBV19 and TRBJ1-3; 10 bases match TRBD1. This CDR3 contains 13 residues. Per germline, CDR1 LNHDA and CDR2 SQIVND (reference sequence). With V trimmed by 10 bases and J by 6 bases, 6 bases remained unmatched. CDR3 in amino acids: CATRDRGENTIYF. CDR3 bases: TGTGCCACTAGGGACAGGGGAGAAAACACCATATATTTT.

This clone occurred a few times. V usage is TRBV7-9 and J usage is TRBJ1-3, with 8 bases fitting TRBD1. Germline CDR1 is SEHNR and CDR2 is FQNEAQ (reference sequence). There are 15 residues in the CDR3. The J segment lost 2 bases and the V segment lost 5 bases, leaving 5 bases of the junction unmatched. The CDR3 DNA reads as TGTGCCAGCAGCCAGGGGGCTTACACTGGAAACACCATATATTTT. It is translated as CASSQGAYTGNTIYF.

The chain employs TRBV9 and TRBJ2-2; D perhaps matches TRBD2 (6 bases). The CDR3 sequence is 15 residues long. Per the germline V gene, CDR1 is SGDLS and CDR2 is YYNGEE. The ends were cut back, 6 bases at V and 4 bases at J, with 16 bases in the middle. The CDR3 nucleotides read TGTGCCAGCAACGACCGGGCGGAGGGCACCGGGGAGCTGTTTTTT. This translates into CASNDRAEGTGELFF.

This clone was recorded only once. The chain is built from TRBV6-1 and TRBJ2-7, with D uncertain. Per the germline V gene, CDR1 is MNHNS and CDR2 is SASEGT. V gave up 2 bases and J gave up 2 bases, with 19 bases separating them. This CDR3 has 17 residues. This chain's CDR3 is CASSEYWRSRRTYEQYF. Here the CDR3 DNA reads TGTGCCAGCAGTGAATACTGGCGGTCCCGCCGGACCTACGAGCAGTACTTC.

The chain combines TRBV15 with TRBJ1-4; TRBD1 might be the D (5 bases). CDR1 and CDR2 (germline): LNHNV, YYDKDF (reference sequence). V lost 0 bases and J lost 8, with 13 bases in between. The CDR3 is 15 residues long. As DNA, the CDR3 is TGTGCCACCAGCAGAGATAAGGGGATGAACGAAAAACTGTTTTTT. Protein sequence: CATSRDKGMNEKLFF. Filled out from reference TRBV15 and TRBJ1-4, the complete variable domain reads DAMVIQNPRYQVTQFGKPVTLSCSQTLNHNVMYWYQQKSSQAPKLLFHYYDKDFNNEADTPDNFQSRRPNTSFCFLDIRSPGLGDTAMYLCATSRDKGMNEKLFFGSGTQLSVL.

The chain couples TRBV13 to TRBJ1-4; weak D call: TRBD1 (6 bases). Germline CDR1 is PRHDT and CDR2 is FYEKMQ (reference sequence). V was cut by 0 bases and J by 5 bases, with 13 bases left in between. The CDR3 length is 16 residues. CDR3 sequence: CASSLGRGTKNEKLFF. The CDR3 nucleotides read TGTGCCAGCAGCTTAGGCCGTGGGACAAAAAATGAAAAACTGTTTTTT.

This clone was seen more than once but under ten times. This chain uses TRBV18 with TRBJ1-1, with 8 bases matching TRBD1. The CDR3 extends over 14 amino acids. Looked up from germline, CDR1 is KGHSH and CDR2 is LQKENI. The ends lost 3 bases at V and 2 bases at J; junction bases unmatched: 2. CDR3 residues: CASSPGQANTEAFF. In nucleotides, the CDR3 is TGTGCCAGCTCACCGGGACAGGCAAACACTGAAGCTTTCTTT.

The chain employs TRBV11-1 and TRBJ1-1, with D maybe TRBD1 (5 bases). The length of the CDR3 is 14 residues. V shed 3 bases and J shed 2 bases, with 10 bases lying between them. Germline CDR1 reads SGHAT; CDR2 reads FQDESV (reference sequence). As DNA, the CDR3 is TGTGCCAGCAGCTTGACAGAGGTTAACACTGAAGCTTTCTTT. Protein product: CASSLTEVNTEAFF.

CDR3 sequence (DNA): TGTGCCAGCAGTGTTGGCAGAACGAACTCTGGGGCCAACGTCCTGACTTTC. This encodes CASSVGRTNSGANVLTF. This chain connects TRBV6-1 to TRBJ2-6; D unresolved. The CDR3 covers 17 residues. The germline V gene has CDR1 MNHNS and CDR2 SASEGT. V lost 4 bases and J 0 bases, leaving 13 bases between the germline ends.

The V and J genes are TRBV5-1 and TRBJ2-7, with a possible D match to TRBD1 (7 bases). The CDR3 covers 14 residues. The V and J ends lost 2 bases and 5 bases respectively, with 14 bases between them. CDR1 SGHRS and CDR2 YFSETQ come from the germline V gene. CDR3 nucleotides: TGCGCCAGCAGCTTAGGAGGGGGCCCCGACGAGCAGTACTTC. It codes for CASSLGGGPDEQYF.

The gene calls are TRBV6-2 or TRBV6-3 and TRBJ2-7; 8 nucleotides agree with TRBD1. Germline CDR1 and CDR2: MNHEY and SVGEGT. The CDR3 contains 14 residues. The V and J ends lost 6 bases and 2 bases, in that order; junction bases with no gene match: 6. This CDR3 is CASSTGTGPYEQYF. CDR3 DNA sequence: TGTGCCAGCAGCACGGGGACAGGCCCCTACGAGCAGTACTTC.

The V and J genes are TRBV5-1 and TRBJ1-2; D ambiguous. Germline CDR1 is SGHRS and CDR2 is YFSETQ. The V and J ends lost 4 bases and 0 bases respectively, with 10 bases between them. CDR3 length equals 14 residues. CDR3 sequence (DNA): TGCGCCAGCAGCCCCGTAACAGCTAACTATGGCTACACCTTC. It translates to CASSPVTANYGYTF.

The gene calls are TRBV5-1 and TRBJ2-5; 12 bases are shared with TRBD2. Germline CDR1 SGHRS, CDR2 YFSETQ. Trimming removed 0 bases from V and 2 bases from J; junction bases left unmatched: 11. CDR3 length: 19 residues. The CDR3: CASSLDSPTSGGFQETQYF. CDR3 coding DNA: TGCGCCAGCAGCTTGGATTCGCCGACTAGCGGGGGATTTCAAGAGACCCAGTACTTC.

V and J are TRBV19 and TRBJ2-7; D is ambiguous. V shed 1 base and J shed 3 bases, with 13 bases lying between them. The CDR3 is made up of 15 amino acids. Germline CDR1 LNHDA, CDR2 SQIVND (reference sequence). Here the CDR3 reads CASSIAAQVGYEQYF. The CDR3 DNA reads as TGTGCCAGTAGTATAGCGGCCCAGGTTGGCTACGAGCAGTACTTC. Using reference TRBV19 and TRBJ2-7 for the parts outside the CDR3, the full variable domain is DGGITQSPKYLFRKEGQNVTLSCEQNLNHDAMYWYRQDPGQGLRLIYYSQIVNDFQKGDIAEGYSVSREKKESFPLTVTSAQKNPTAFYLCASSIAAQVGYEQYFGPGTRLTVT.

This clone was seen more than once but under ten times. The rearrangement joins TRBV4-2 to TRBJ2-5, with TRBD2 identical over 10 bases. The CDR3 is 16 residues long. The V and J ends lost 1 base and 5 bases, in that order; junction bases with no gene match: 7. Germline lookup yields CDR1 LGHNA and CDR2 YNFKEQ. In nucleotides, the CDR3 is TGTGCCAGCAGCCAAGTCAGGAATAGCGGGGGGGAGACCCAGTACTTC. This codes for CASSQVRNSGGETQYF.

This chain joins TRBV5-1 and TRBJ1-3, with TRBD1 identical over 9 bases. Germline lookup yields CDR1 SGHRS and CDR2 YFSETQ. The V gene end was trimmed by 4 bases and the J gene end by 8 bases; junction bases not matched to a gene: 7. The CDR3 sequence is 14 residues long. CDR3 bases: TGCGCCAGCAGCCCAGGACAGGGGACGGACACCATATATTTT. The encoded protein is CASSPGQGTDTIYF.

V and J are TRBV7-2 and TRBJ2-1; 10 nucleotides agree with TRBD2. This CDR3 comprises 15 residues. The V and J ends lost 2 bases and 7 bases, in that order; junction bases with no gene match: 5. Germline assignment: CDR1 SGHTA and CDR2 FQGNSA. The CDR3 DNA sequence: TGTGCCAGCAGCTTACTAGCGGGGGTTGTAAATGAGCAGTTCTTC. The encoded protein is CASSLLAGVVNEQFF.

The chain has TRBV2 and TRBJ2-7, with TRBD1 matching 8 bases. Germline CDR1 is SNHLY and CDR2 is FYNNEI. With 7 bases clipped from V and 3 bases from J, the junction kept 11 bases outside the gene matches. This CDR3 is 15 amino acids long. CDR3: CASNLDRVTLYEQYF. The CDR3 region has the DNA TGTGCCAGCAATCTGGACAGGGTAACACTCTACGAGCAGTACTTC. The full variable domain, its missing parts supplied by reference TRBV2 and TRBJ2-7, is EPEVTQTPSHQVTQMGQEVILRCVPISNHLYFYWYRQILGQKVEFLVSFYNNEISEKSEIFDDQFSVERPDGSNFTLKIRSTKLEDSAMYFCASNLDRVTLYEQYFGPGTRLTVT.

Only one count was recorded for this clone. The chain's CDR3 is CASSDLAGGQVRQYF. Written as DNA, the CDR3 is TGTGCCAGCAGTGATCTAGCGGGAGGCCAAGTTCGGCAGTACTTC. The chain couples TRBV6-1 to TRBJ2-7, with 11 bases that match TRBD2. The germline CDR1 and CDR2 sequences are MNHNS and SASEGT. CDR3 size: 15 residues. Germline trimming cut 3 bases from V and 9 bases from J; bases unmatched to any gene: 10.

The chain is built from TRBV16 and TRBJ1-1; perhaps TRBD1 as D (6 bases). V lost 5 bases and J 4 bases, leaving 14 bases between the germline ends. Germline CDR1 and CDR2: KGHSY and FQNENV. The CDR3 spans 14 residues. Here the CDR3 reads CASSSIQGGTEAFF. In DNA, the CDR3 is TGTGCCAGCAGCTCGATCCAAGGGGGCACTGAAGCTTTCTTT.

CDR3 nucleotides: TGTGCCAGCAGCCCCTTAGGGAAGGGGGCCTATAATTCACCCCTCCACTTT. This sequence encodes CASSPLGKGAYNSPLHF. The V and J genes are TRBV7-9 and TRBJ1-6, with D possibly TRBD1 on 6 matching bases. The germline V gene encodes CDR1 SEHNR and CDR2 FQNEAQ (reference sequence). This CDR3 is 17 amino acids long. The V end lost 5 bases, the J end lost 2 bases, and 16 bases lay between the germline ends.

V usage is TRBV6-6 and J usage is TRBJ2-7; 7 nucleotides line up with TRBD2. The germline CDR1 and CDR2 sequences are MNHNY and SVGAGI (reference sequence). CDR3 length equals 14 residues. V lost 6 bases and J lost 10; bases outside the gene matches: 15. The CDR3 spells CASSQAGREGRQYF. CDR3 in DNA: TGTGCCAGCAGCCAAGCGGGAAGGGAAGGGCGACAGTACTTC.

CDR3 in amino acids: CATRPSGVTDTQYF. The CDR3 DNA is TGTGCCACCAGGCCTAGCGGGGTGACAGATACGCAGTATTTT. This sequence joins TRBV24-1 and TRBJ2-3; 9 positions agree with TRBD2. Germline-derived CDR1 and CDR2 are KGHDR and SFDVKD. Trimming at V came to 7 bases and at J to 3 bases, leaving 4 bases not matched to a gene. This CDR3 has 14 residues.

The chain couples TRBV7-9 to TRBJ1-2, with 8 bases that match TRBD1. Germline V gives CDR1 SEHNR, CDR2 FQNEAQ (reference sequence). With V trimmed by 5 bases and J by 8 bases, 16 bases remained unmatched. This CDR3 region has 16 residues. CDR3 coding DNA: TGTGCCAGCAGCCCACAAAATCCAGGGGGCCAAGGGGGCTACACCTTC. It translates to CASSPQNPGGQGGYTF.

The chain uses TRBV4-2 and TRBJ2-3, with D possibly TRBD1 on 6 matching bases. This CDR3 has 16 amino acids. V was trimmed by 4 bases and J by 1 base, leaving 15 bases between them. Looked up from germline, CDR1 is LGHNA and CDR2 is YNFKEQ. The DNA of the CDR3 is TGTGCCAGCAGCCGAGGACAGTCTGGGGGCACAGATACGCAGTATTTT. It encodes CASSRGQSGGTDTQYF.

The chain carries TRBV4-1 and TRBJ1-6; 8 bases match TRBD1. V lost 1 base to trimming and J lost 10 bases; unmatched junction nucleotides: 15. The CDR3 sequence is 18 residues long. Per germline, CDR1 MGHRA and CDR2 YSYEKL. This chain's CDR3 is CASSQAVVGTGSKSPLHF. CDR3 coding DNA: TGCGCCAGCAGCCAAGCCGTCGTTGGGACAGGTAGTAAGTCACCCCTCCACTTT.

J is TRBJ1-3 and V is TRBV7-9; D is undetermined. V lost 2 bases to trimming and J lost 2 bases, with 7 bases between them. Germline V CDR1 and CDR2: SEHNR, FQNEAQ (reference sequence). The CDR3 totals 14 residues. The chain's CDR3 is CASSLRRAGNTIYF. Here the CDR3 DNA reads TGTGCCAGCAGCTTACGACGGGCTGGAAACACCATATATTTT.

This chain joins TRBV5-1 and TRBJ1-1; possible D gene TRBD1, 6 bases. The CDR3 has 15 residues. Germline CDR1 SGHRS, CDR2 YFSETQ. V was shortened by 4 bases and J by 0 bases, with 13 bases between the two germline ends. The CDR3 is CASSQQGPMNTEAFF. For the CDR3, the DNA is TGCGCCAGCAGCCAACAGGGTCCCATGAACACTGAAGCTTTCTTT.

This clone was counted between two and nine times. V and J are TRBV5-5 and TRBJ2-5; the match to TRBD2 covers 8 bases. The V and J ends lost 1 base and 7 bases, in that order; junction bases with no gene match: 9. Germline V gene sequence: CDR1 SGHKS, CDR2 YYEKEE (reference sequence). The CDR3 spans 15 residues. The DNA of the CDR3 is TGTGCCAGCAGCTTGTTCACTAGCGGAAAGGGGACCCAGTACTTC. Translated: CASSLFTSGKGTQYF.